Below are 30 T cell receptor beta chains sequenced from a single sample in a study of preoperative IRX-2 immunotherapy in early breast cancer. Treatment: preoperative locoregional IRX-2 cytokine immunotherapy. Assay: immunoSEQ multiplex PCR; the TCRdb copy retains only in-frame clones and omits some. Counted here are 5,600 or so clones, around 61% occurring once; the ten biggest clones make up approximately 11%. Sequences were derived from tumor tissue, sampled before IRX-2 immunotherapy. The receptors were sampled from a human donor with breast cancer.

This clone was counted a single time. The chain links TRBV6-8 to TRBJ1-2; D not resolved. There are 16 residues in the CDR3. In germline, CDR1 is MNHGY, CDR2 SAAAGT. V lost 5 bases and J 8 bases, leaving 24 bases between the germline ends. The CDR3 bases are TGTGCCAGCAGTGCACGCACGGTCGGGCCACTGAGGGGCTACACCTTC. Its translation: CASSARTVGPLRGYTF.

This chain joins TRBV6-8 and TRBJ1-1, with unresolved D. The germline V gene has CDR1 MNHGY and CDR2 SAAAGT. This CDR3 contains 13 residues. V was pared by 8 bases and J by 1 base, with 11 bases between. CDR3 bases: TGTGCCAGCTTTCCGAGGGAGAACACTGAAGCTTTCTTT. Its translation is CASFPRENTEAFF.

The sample holds one count of this clone. The V gene is TRBV19, the J gene TRBJ2-7, with D hard to call. V was pared by 6 bases and J by 2 bases, with 14 bases between. Germline values: CDR1 LNHDA, CDR2 SQIVND (reference sequence). This CDR3 is 14 amino acids long. The CDR3 loop is CASSNDSQPYEQYF. The DNA for the CDR3 is TGTGCCAGTAGCAATGACTCCCAGCCCTACGAGCAGTACTTC.

The chain is built from TRBV19 and TRBJ1-1; TRBD1 agrees at 9 bases. This CDR3 is built from 14 residues. Germline assignment: CDR1 LNHDA and CDR2 SQIVND (reference sequence). The trim removed 5 bases at V and 5 bases at J, leaving 6 bases unmatched. The CDR3 loop is CASSPGQGWTEAFF. The CDR3 DNA is TGTGCCAGTAGTCCGGGACAGGGTTGGACTGAAGCTTTCTTT.

This clone appeared a few times. The chain couples TRBV19 to TRBJ1-2; D is perhaps TRBD1 (5 bases). CDR3 length: 13 residues. The V gene's germline CDR1 is LNHDA and CDR2 SQIVND (reference sequence). Trimming stripped 3 bases from V and 2 bases from J, with 7 bases between. The CDR3 DNA follows: TGTGCCAGTAGTATTGGGACCAACTATGGCTACACCTTC. This encodes CASSIGTNYGYTF.

This clone was counted a single time. The chain is built from TRBV23-1 and TRBJ1-2; 8 bases are shared with TRBD1. TRBV23-1 is identified as an open reading frame with a role that is uncertain. The V and J ends lost 6 bases and 5 bases, in that order; junction bases with no gene match: 8. This CDR3 region has 14 residues. This chain's CDR3 is CASSSPGGAYGYTF. The DNA of the CDR3 is TGCGCCAGCAGCTCACCAGGGGGCGCGTATGGCTACACCTTC.

There are a few counts of this clone. In DNA form, the CDR3 reads TGTGCCAGCAGTTTATTTCGTGTGACAGTCGATAGCAATCAGCCCCAGCATTTT. Amino acid sequence: CASSLFRVTVDSNQPQHF. The chain links TRBV28 to TRBJ1-5; possibly TRBD1 for D (5 bases). Trimming took off 1 base at V and 0 bases at J, with 16 bases between the two ends. Germline V CDR1 and CDR2: MDHEN, SYDVKM. The CDR3 has 18 residues. Complete variable domain (other parts from reference TRBV28 and TRBJ1-5): DVKVTQSSRYLVKRTGEKVFLECVQDMDHENMFWYRQDPGLGLRLIYFSYDVKMKEKGDIPEGYSVSREKKERFSLILESASTNQTSMYLCASSLFRVTVDSNQPQHFGDGTRLSIL.

This chain joins TRBV7-4 and TRBJ1-1, with 7 nucleotides matching TRBD1. CDR1 SGHVT and CDR2 SQSDAQ come from the germline V gene. This CDR3 has 14 amino acids. V was clipped by 7 bases and J by 1 base; unmatched bases: 6. The chain's CDR3 is CASKQGSGNTEAFF. As DNA, the CDR3 is TGTGCCAGCAAACAGGGGAGTGGGAACACTGAAGCTTTCTTT. The full variable domain, rest sourced from reference TRBV7-4 and TRBJ1-1, is GAGVSQSPRYKVAKRGRDVALRCDSISGHVTLYWYRQTLGQGSEVLTYSQSDAQRDKSGRPSGRFSAERPERSVSTLKIQRTEQGDSAVYLCASKQGSGNTEAFFGQGTRLTVV.

The rearrangement joins TRBV28 to TRBJ2-1, with D maybe TRBD2 (6 bases). Trimming removed 6 bases from V and 4 bases from J, with 13 bases in between. Germline values: CDR1 MDHEN, CDR2 SYDVKM. The CDR3 sequence is 14 residues long. CDR3 bases: TGTGCCAGCAGCCGCACGGGGGTTTACAATGAGCAGTTCTTC. Its protein is CASSRTGVYNEQFF.

The chain is built from TRBV18 and TRBJ1-5; D not certain. Germline V gives CDR1 KGHSH, CDR2 LQKENI. The ends were cut back, 8 bases at V and 2 bases at J, with 16 bases in the middle. The CDR3 totals 15 residues. Here the CDR3 DNA reads TGTGCCAGCGCCGACGGCAACCCTGGCAATCAGCCCCAGCATTTT. It translates to CASADGNPGNQPQHF.

The chain employs TRBV6-8 and TRBJ2-3, with TRBD2 matching 9 bases. The trim removed 6 bases at V and 5 bases at J, leaving 6 bases unmatched. The germline V gene has CDR1 MNHGY and CDR2 SAAAGT. The CDR3 length is 14 residues. CDR3 sequence reads: CASSHSGSGDTQYF. The CDR3 DNA is TGTGCCAGCAGCCATAGCGGGAGTGGAGATACGCAGTATTTT.

As concerns this clone: At the DNA level, this CDR3 is encoded by other sequences in the same sample as well. The V call is TRBV14, the J call TRBJ2-3, with D unclear. Germline values: CDR1 SGHDN, CDR2 FVKESK. This CDR3 contains 14 residues. Trimming left V 0 bases short and J 4 bases short, with 8 bases between. For the CDR3, the DNA is TGTGCCAGCAGCCAAGACCTGCGAGCAGATACGCAGTATTTT. This codes for CASSQDLRADTQYF.

The chain employs TRBV19 and TRBJ1-2; TRBD1 might be the D (5 bases). CDR3 length: 15 amino acids. Germline V gene sequence: CDR1 LNHDA, CDR2 SQIVND (reference sequence). The V gene lost 3 bases and the J gene lost 3 bases, with 14 bases spanning the gap. DNA for the CDR3: TGTGCCAGTAGTATTCAAGGCAGGGCGGACTATGGCTACACCTTC. Protein: CASSIQGRADYGYTF.

The chain combines TRBV30 with TRBJ1-3, with a weak D call TRBD1 (5 bases). Germline CDR1 is GTSNPN and CDR2 is SVGIG (reference sequence). The V gene lost 4 bases and the J gene lost 5 bases, with 21 bases spanning the gap. CDR3 size: 16 residues. CDR3 DNA sequence: TGTGCCTGGAACAAAGATGGGGGAGGAGGAAGAAACACCATATATTTT. This sequence encodes CAWNKDGGGGRNTIYF.

The J gene is TRBJ2-7, the V gene TRBV15, with 7 bases matching TRBD2. The CDR3 runs to 17 residues. Germline trimming cut 3 bases from V and 7 bases from J; bases unmatched to any gene: 18. CDR1 is LNHNV and CDR2 is YYDKDF in the germline V gene (reference sequence). The chain's CDR3 is CATSSGAGGGSLEEQYF. Here the CDR3 DNA reads TGTGCCACCAGCAGTGGGGCCGGCGGGGGATCCCTGGAGGAGCAGTACTTC.

The chain combines TRBV5-1 with TRBJ2-7, with 7 bases that match TRBD1. V trimming: 0 bases; J trimming: 0 bases; junction bases outside the gene matches: 12. This CDR3 spans 18 amino acids. The germline gives CDR1 SGHRS, CDR2 YFSETQ. Written as DNA, the CDR3 is TGCGCCAGCAGCTTGGGTCCCGGGACAGTTTTGAGCTCCTACGAGCAGTACTTC. This codes for CASSLGPGTVLSSYEQYF.

The V call is TRBV9, the J call TRBJ2-7; 7 nucleotides agree with TRBD1. The CDR3 spans 12 residues. Trimming removed 8 bases from V and 2 bases from J; junction bases left unmatched: 4. Germline CDR1 SGDLS, CDR2 YYNGEE. The CDR3: CARGDSAYEQYF. The CDR3 DNA reads as TGTGCCAGAGGGGACAGTGCCTACGAGCAGTACTTC.

The gene calls are TRBV19 and TRBJ1-4; D is uncertain. Trimming cost V 1 base and J 3 bases, with 15 bases left between them. Germline CDR1 is LNHDA and CDR2 is SQIVND (reference sequence). The CDR3 consists of 17 residues. CDR3 residues: CASSIGFAMNPNEKLFF. CDR3 nucleotide sequence: TGTGCCAGTAGTATAGGGTTTGCAATGAATCCTAATGAAAAACTGTTTTTT.

The chain uses TRBV28 and TRBJ2-1, with 10 nucleotides matching TRBD2. Germline assignment: CDR1 MDHEN and CDR2 SYDVKM. The CDR3 is 15 amino acids. Losses at the gene ends were 7 bases for V and 1 base for J; bases not matched to a gene: 4. DNA of the CDR3: TGTGCCAGCATCTTTAGCGGGAGGTCCTACAATGAGCAGTTCTTC. It specifies CASIFSGRSYNEQFF.

The chain combines TRBV18 with TRBJ1-1; tentatively, D is TRBD1 (5 bases). Per germline, CDR1 KGHSH and CDR2 LQKENI. The germline V and J ends were trimmed by 2 bases and 5 bases, with 15 bases remaining between them. The CDR3 consists of 15 residues. CDR3 residues: CASSPTDSRVTEAFF. The CDR3 nucleotides are TGTGCCAGCTCACCAACCGACTCCAGGGTTACTGAAGCTTTCTTT.

This clone is categorized as medium-sized (0.01 to 0.1%). This chain connects TRBV11-3 to TRBJ2-5; 11 bases are shared with TRBD2. V lost 6 bases to trimming and J lost 4 bases; unmatched junction nucleotides: 4. Germline assignment: CDR1 SGHNT and CDR2 YENEEA. The CDR3 is 14 residues long. The CDR3 DNA follows: TGTGCCAGCAGGAGGCTAGCGGGAGGAGAGACCCAGTACTTC. Translating it yields CASRRLAGGETQYF.

CDR3: CASSHDYPQLEQFF. DNA of the CDR3: TGTGCCAGCAGCCACGACTACCCTCAACTGGAGCAGTTCTTC. The V call is TRBV14, the J call TRBJ2-1, with D possibly being TRBD2 (5 bases). The CDR3 totals 14 residues. Trimming stripped 3 bases from V and 10 bases from J, with 16 bases between. CDR1 SGHDN and CDR2 FVKESK come from the germline V gene.

This clone was observed a few times. The CDR3 DNA reads TGTGCCAGTAGTAACCGGGACCCCCGGGATACGCAGTATTTT. The encoded protein is CASSNRDPRDTQYF. This rearrangement joins TRBV19 to TRBJ2-3; D is perhaps TRBD1 or TRBD2 (5 bases each). Germline V gene lookup returns CDR1 LNHDA and CDR2 SQIVND (reference sequence). V was clipped by 4 bases and J by 6 bases, with 14 bases between them. The CDR3 extends over 14 amino acids.

This sequence joins TRBV19 and TRBJ2-2, with 8 bases lining up with TRBD2. The J segment lost 7 bases and the V segment lost 3 bases, leaving 7 bases of the junction unmatched. The CDR3 is made up of 15 amino acids. Germline loops: CDR1 LNHDA, CDR2 SQIVND (reference sequence). CDR3 region: CASSILRTSSGELFF. CDR3 DNA: TGTGCCAGTAGTATCCTCAGGACTAGCAGCGGGGAGCTGTTTTTT.

This sequence joins TRBV5-1 and TRBJ2-2; TRBD2 agrees at 8 bases. The CDR3 contains 15 residues. Trimming removed 2 bases from V and 5 bases from J; junction bases left unmatched: 5. Germline lookup yields CDR1 SGHRS and CDR2 YFSETQ. CDR3 DNA sequence: TGCGCCAGCAGCTTTAGCGGGGCCGAGACCGGGGAGCTGTTTTTT. It specifies CASSFSGAETGELFF.

This chain connects TRBV11-3 to TRBJ2-7; 7 positions match TRBD2. The CDR3 is 15 amino acids. Germline V lookup: CDR1 SGHNT, CDR2 YENEEA. V was clipped by 0 bases and J by 3 bases; unmatched bases: 5. CDR3 DNA sequence: TGTGCCAGCAGCTTAGAGGTGGAGCGGGGCTACGAGCAGTACTTC. Its translation is CASSLEVERGYEQYF. Drawing the rest from reference TRBV11-3 and TRBJ2-7, the complete variable domain is EAGVVQSPRYKIIEKKQPVAFWCNPISGHNTLYWYLQNLGQGPELLIRYENEEAVDDSQLPKDRFSAERLKGVDSTLKIQPAELGDSAVYLCASSLEVERGYEQYFGPGTRLTVT.

V usage is TRBV18 and J usage is TRBJ2-7; 12 bases line up with TRBD1. The CDR3 is 17 amino acids. Germline CDR1 KGHSH, CDR2 LQKENI. The V segment lost 3 bases and the J segment 6 bases; nucleotides outside the gene matches: 12. The CDR3 here is CASSPPGQGAPISEQYF. In nucleotides, the CDR3 is TGTGCCAGCTCACCCCCGGGACAGGGGGCGCCGATAAGCGAGCAGTACTTC.

The chain is built from TRBV1 and TRBJ1-1. TRBV1 constitutes a pseudogene. This CDR3 spans 14 amino acids. CDR3 nucleotides: TGCGCCAGCAGCCTAACAAATAGGAACACTGAAGCTTTCTTT. It codes for CASSLTNRNTEAFF.

The chain employs TRBV6-8 and TRBJ2-7; TRBD1 agrees at 8 bases. With 10 bases clipped from V and 5 bases from J, the junction kept 10 bases outside the gene matches. There are 13 residues in the CDR3. The germline V gene encodes CDR1 MNHGY and CDR2 SAAAGT. The CDR3 is CAIRLQGVHEQYF. CDR3 DNA: TGTGCCATCAGATTACAGGGGGTACACGAGCAGTACTTC.

V usage is TRBV6-8 and J usage is TRBJ1-3; D perhaps matches TRBD1 (5 bases). V was clipped by 0 bases and J by 0 bases, with 9 bases between them. Germline V gene sequence: CDR1 MNHGY, CDR2 SAAAGT. The CDR3 spans 16 residues. CDR3: CASSYSWTSSGNTIYF. DNA for the CDR3: TGTGCCAGCAGTTACTCGTGGACAAGCTCTGGAAACACCATATATTTT.